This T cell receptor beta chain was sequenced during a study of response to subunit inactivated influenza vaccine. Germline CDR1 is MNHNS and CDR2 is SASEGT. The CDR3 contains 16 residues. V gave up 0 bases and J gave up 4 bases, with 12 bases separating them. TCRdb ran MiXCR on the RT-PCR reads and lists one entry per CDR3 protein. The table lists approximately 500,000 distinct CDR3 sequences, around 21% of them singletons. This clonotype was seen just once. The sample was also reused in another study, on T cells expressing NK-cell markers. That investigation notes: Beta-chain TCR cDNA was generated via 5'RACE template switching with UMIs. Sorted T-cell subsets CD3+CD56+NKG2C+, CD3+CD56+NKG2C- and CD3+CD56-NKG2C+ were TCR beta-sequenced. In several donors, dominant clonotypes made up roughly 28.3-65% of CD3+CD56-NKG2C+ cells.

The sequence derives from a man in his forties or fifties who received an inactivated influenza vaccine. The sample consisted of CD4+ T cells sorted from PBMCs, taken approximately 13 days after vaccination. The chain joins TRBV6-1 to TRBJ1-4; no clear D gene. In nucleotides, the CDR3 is TGTGCCAGCAGTGAAGCCAACACCCGGATTAATGAAAAACTGTTTTTT. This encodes CASSEANTRINEKLFF.